The T cell receptor beta chain under discussion was sequenced for a study of T cell changes during pregnancy in multiple sclerosis (dated by TCRdb to about 2019). Regarding the complete study: The study examined how the T cell repertoire changed over the course of pregnancy in women with multiple sclerosis.

There are 15 amino acids in the CDR3, from cysteine to phenylalanine inclusive. Solely the CDR3 DNA is kept, with 45 bases framed from the first base. CDR1 and CDR2, looked up from the germline V gene, are MGHDK and SYGVNS. The V end gives up 8 bases and the J end 6 bases, leaving 14 bases in the junction not matched to a gene. The library was generated by the immunoSEQ multiplex PCR assay. Imported from immuneACCESS, the table was reduced by TCRdb to in-frame sequences with V and J called. These copies leave out some clones; in studies compared against another copy, an unresolved V gene accounts for under half, and the cause of the remainder is not known. Recorded for this sample are tens of thousands of clones; 91% of them occurred a single time. 2.5% to 3% of the sample lies in the top ten. About this clone itself: It has no known antigen specificity. Base qualities were left out, and no much larger clone turns up one base away.

This specimen was CD4+ T cells from peripheral blood mononuclear cells, taken in the third trimester of pregnancy. The chain uses TRBV25-1 and TRBJ2-7, with 9 bases in between that match TRBD2. This clonotype originated in a female donor in good health, enrolled as a control in a pregnancy study. CDR3 protein: CASSDGGAGGSEQYF. The DNA reads TGTGCCAGCTCCGATGGGGGAGCGGGAGGATCCGAGCAGTACTTC.